This T cell receptor beta chain originates from a study of CD8 T cells in Susac syndrome. Study details: Blood was drawn from patients with Susac syndrome. At that point, they were therapy-naive, on corticosteroids, or on intravenous immunoglobulin alone.

In blood CD8+ and CD4+ T cells, TCR beta underwent sequencing. As judged by recently defined diagnostic criteria, patients with Susac syndrome had definite or probable disease. This clonotype was seen just once. Random hexamers were used to reverse transcribe about 0.5 to 1 ug of RNA. The amplification used immunoSEQ multiplex PCR on TCR beta CDR3; it spanned 54 Vbeta and 13 Jbeta. TCRdb analysed the immunoSEQ multiplex PCR reads with MiXCR anew, one entry per CDR3 protein. The table shows roughly 160,000 distinct CDR3 sequences, with 90% to 96% occurring only once. The CDR3 totals 12 residues. CDR1 and CDR2 from the germline V gene are ENHRY and SYGVKD. V dropped 3 bases and J dropped 0 bases, with 3 bases sitting between them.

This TCR was recovered from a human donor with Susac syndrome. The sequenced sample consisted of CD4+ T cells from PBMCs. This sequence joins TRBV10-3 and TRBJ2-7; no clear D. CDR3 in amino acids: CAISDSSYEQYF. In DNA form, the CDR3 reads TGTGCCATCAGTGACAGCTCCTACGAGCAGTACTTC.